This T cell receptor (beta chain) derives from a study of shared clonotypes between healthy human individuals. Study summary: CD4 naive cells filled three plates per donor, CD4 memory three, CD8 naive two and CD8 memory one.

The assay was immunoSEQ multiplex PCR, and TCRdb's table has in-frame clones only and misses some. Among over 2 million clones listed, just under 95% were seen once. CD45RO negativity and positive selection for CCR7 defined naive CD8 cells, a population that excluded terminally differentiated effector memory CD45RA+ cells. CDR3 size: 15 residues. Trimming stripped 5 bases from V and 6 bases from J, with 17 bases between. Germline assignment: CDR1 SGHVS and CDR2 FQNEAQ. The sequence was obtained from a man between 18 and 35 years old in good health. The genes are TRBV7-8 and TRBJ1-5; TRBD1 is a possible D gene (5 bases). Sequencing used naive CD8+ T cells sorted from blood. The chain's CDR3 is CASSLDFGGAQPQHF. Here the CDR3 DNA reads TGTGCCAGCAGCCTGGACTTCGGCGGGGCTCAGCCCCAGCATTTT.